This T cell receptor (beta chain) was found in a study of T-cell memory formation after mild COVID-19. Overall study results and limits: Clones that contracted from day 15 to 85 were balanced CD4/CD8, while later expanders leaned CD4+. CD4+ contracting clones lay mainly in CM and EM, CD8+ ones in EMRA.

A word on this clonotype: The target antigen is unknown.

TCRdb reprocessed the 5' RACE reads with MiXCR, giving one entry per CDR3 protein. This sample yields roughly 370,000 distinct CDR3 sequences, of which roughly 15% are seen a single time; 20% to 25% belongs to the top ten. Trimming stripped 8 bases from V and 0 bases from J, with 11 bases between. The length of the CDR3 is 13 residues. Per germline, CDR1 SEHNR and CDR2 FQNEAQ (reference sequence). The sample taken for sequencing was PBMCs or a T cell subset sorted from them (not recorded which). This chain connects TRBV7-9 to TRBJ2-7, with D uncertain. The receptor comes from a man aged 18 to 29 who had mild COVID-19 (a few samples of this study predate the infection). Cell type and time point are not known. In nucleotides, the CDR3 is TGTGCCAGCGGGTTAGGTCTCTCCTACGAGCAGTACGTC. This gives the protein CASGLGLSYEQYV.